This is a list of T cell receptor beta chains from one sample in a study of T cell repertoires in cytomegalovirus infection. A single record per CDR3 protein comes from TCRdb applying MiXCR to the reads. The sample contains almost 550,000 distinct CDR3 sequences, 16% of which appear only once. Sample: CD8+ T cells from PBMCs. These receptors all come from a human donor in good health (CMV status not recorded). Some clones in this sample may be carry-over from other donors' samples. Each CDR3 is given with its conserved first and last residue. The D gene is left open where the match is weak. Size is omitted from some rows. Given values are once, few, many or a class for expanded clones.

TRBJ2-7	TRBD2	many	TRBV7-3	TGTGCCAGCAGCCCTTCCGACCGGCTAGCGGGGAACTCCTACGAGCAGTACTTC	CASSPSDRLAGNSYEQYF
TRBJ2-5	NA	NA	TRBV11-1	TGTGCCAGCAGCTTAGGAGGGAGTCCCGCTGCGGAGACCCAGTACTTC	CASSLGGSPAAETQYF
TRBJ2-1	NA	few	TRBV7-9	TGTGCCAGCAGCTTCCAGGGTAAGGGACGCAATGAGCAGTTCTTC	CASSFQGKGRNEQFF
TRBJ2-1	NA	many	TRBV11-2	TGTGCCAGCACCTTCTTTCGGGACGGAGAGGGTGAGCAGTTCTTC	CASTFFRDGEGEQFF
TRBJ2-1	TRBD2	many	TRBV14	TGTGCCAGCAGCCACCCCGGTAGCGGGGATGAGCAGTTCTTC	CASSHPGSGDEQFF
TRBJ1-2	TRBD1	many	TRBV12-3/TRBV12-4	TGTGCCAGCAGCTCGGACAGGGTTGGGTATGGCTACACCTTC	CASSSDRVGYGYTF
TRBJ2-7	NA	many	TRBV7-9	TGTGCCAGCAGCCCGGGGGTCCCGGGACAGTCCCACGAGCAGTACTTC	CASSPGVPGQSHEQYF
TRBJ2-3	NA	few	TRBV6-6	TGTGCCAGCAGTTACTTGGCCACACGGGGGCACACAGATACGCAGTATTTT	CASSYLATRGHTDTQYF
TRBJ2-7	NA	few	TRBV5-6	TGTGCCAGCAGCGACATCCGGGACGCACCCTACGAGCAGTACTTC	CASSDIRDAPYEQYF
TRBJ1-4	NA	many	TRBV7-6	TGTGCCAGCAGAAATGGTCCCAGGGGAGTTGAAAAACTGTTTTTT	CASRNGPRGVEKLFF
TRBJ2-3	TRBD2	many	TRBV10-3	TGTGCCATCAGTGGTCGGAGGCGGGAGGGACCCGTCCCCACAGATACGCAGTATTTT	CAISGRRREGPVPTDTQYF